This T cell receptor (beta chain) comes out of a study of blood T cells in healthy people across ages (dated by TCRdb to 2014 to 2015). In the study overall: In model experiments, template switching captured about one uniquely barcoded TCR beta cDNA molecule for every two T cells. The donors were divided into four age groups: young (average approximately 17 years), middle-aged (about 39), aged (around 59) and long-lived (82). Donors of different ages were randomly distributed across sequencing lanes to avoid experimental bias. Using deep sequencing normalized with unique cDNA molecular identifiers, the study measured how TCR beta repertoire diversity changes with age. Using the same blood draw, the study looked at two additional independent replicas of 1 million unique cDNA reads for two donors, one aged 18 to 30 and the other aged 80 or older. The full study reports these points: Estimates of total diversity based on one million sequenced T cells were regarded as lower bounds and as underestimates. Because profiling used bulk unsorted PBMCs, naive and antigen-experienced compartments could not be compared conclusively. A strong correlation was found between observed TCR beta diversity and the percentage of naive T cells measured by flow cytometry. Compared with the aged group, more naive CD4+ T cells, fewer expanded clones and increased TCR diversity were shown by the long-lived group, suggesting age selection. Because the CMV infection status of the donors was unknown, age-related changes in expanded clonotypes may potentially have been confounded. Observed TCR beta diversity per million T cells fell roughly linearly with age, and a significant reduction was already apparent by age roughly 40.

Library construction relied on 5' RACE. Data came from an Illumina HiSeq 2500. A second PCR of roughly 7 to 11 cycles was run with a J-beta primer mix and a sample-barcoded 5' primer. A template-switch 5' adaptor carrying 12 random nucleotides introduced a unique molecular identifier onto each TCR beta cDNA molecule. At least 2.5 million CDR3-containing paired-end reads were obtained from each sample. First-strand cDNA was synthesized from all RNA with the Mint cDNA synthesis kit, primed by a TRBC-specific oligonucleotide. All cDNA was treated with uracil-DNA glycosylase and then went through a first 18-cycle PCR with the universal primers M1SS and BC2_uni_R. The authors' pipeline ran thus. Normalization of each sample was performed by random selection of 1 million high-quality reads, each carrying a distinct molecular identifier. Reads sharing molecular identifiers were discarded rather than binned into consensus sequences. CDR3 identification, clonotype clustering and error correction used MiTCR with a Q25 quality threshold and the strictest error-elimination algorithm. A nonparametric unseen species model with Euler transformation was used to estimate lower-bound total TCR beta diversity. TCRdb reprocessed the public reads (quality trimming at Q25 with fastp, clone calling with MiXCR) and kept in-frame beta chains. Every distinct CDR3 protein forms one entry, paired with its most common genes and DNA. TCRdb, not the original authors, processed these V and J calls. The sample table holds around 1,500,000 distinct CDR3 sequences, of which about 28% were seen once. The ten most abundant clones make up about 7.7% of the sample.

Donors were 40 or so systemically healthy Caucasian individuals from Russia aged roughly 6 to 90 years. Around 10 milliliters of peripheral blood were collected from each donor into EDTA-treated Vacutainer tubes. Ficoll-Paque density-gradient centrifugation was used to isolate PBMCs, with at least 6 million per sample. Total RNA was extracted from PBMCs with Trizol reagent, with at least 6 micrograms obtained per sample. For every donor, flow cytometry on a PBMC aliquot measured the percentage of naive CD45RAhigh/CD27high T cells. This clonotype has a count of ten or more. The antigen it recognizes is unknown. Per-base qualities were not stored, and no clone one base away is much larger. Per the germline V gene, SQVTM is the CDR1 and ANQGSEA is the CDR2. A distance of 14 bases separates the germline ends of V and J, which lose 8 bases and 3 bases respectively. The CDR3 starts with the cysteine, ends with the phenylalanine, and has 12 residues. Only the CDR3 DNA stays, 36 bases, in frame from base 1.

The receptor comes from a woman in her 30s in good health. The rearrangement combines TRBV29-1 with TRBJ2-7, with no D gene named confidently. Sequencing was carried out using blood. The DNA is as follows: TGCAGCTCTAGAGGCGACCACTACGAGCAGTACTTC. Translated, this is CSSRGDHYEQYF.